The 17 T cell receptor beta chains presented below share a single source sample, sequenced in a study of cytotoxic CD8 clonotypes in ibrutinib-treated CLL. The protocol was immunoSEQ multiplex PCR, while the TCRdb copy is restricted to in-frame clones and leaves out a portion. Of 200,000 or so clones listed, around 70% are singletons. The sample in question was PBMCs, obtained after 12 months of ibrutinib treatment. These receptors came from a human donor with chronic lymphocytic leukemia.

The genes are TRBV18 and TRBJ1-3, with D possibly being TRBD1 (5 bases). From germline, CDR1 is KGHSH and CDR2 LQKENI. Trimming took 3 bases from V and 0 from J, leaving 12 bases between them. This CDR3 is built from 16 residues. CDR3 sequence reads: CASSPSTDSSGNTIYF. CDR3 nucleotides: TGTGCCAGCTCACCCTCGACAGATAGCTCTGGAAACACCATATATTTT. The full variable domain, in which reference TRBV18 and TRBJ1-3 provide the parts outside the CDR3, is NAGVMQNPRHLVRRRGQEARLRCSPMKGHSHVYWYRQLPEEGLKFMVYLQKENIIDESGMPKERFSAEFPKEGPSILRIQQVVRGDSAAYFCASSPSTDSSGNTIYFGEGSWLTVV.

This chain links TRBV18 with TRBJ2-5, with TRBD1 matching 10 bases. The CDR3 has 15 residues. CDR1 and CDR2 from the germline V gene are KGHSH and LQKENI. Trimming cost V 0 bases and J 5 bases; bases outside gene matches: 3. The CDR3 reads CASSPPGTGEETQYF. Here the CDR3 DNA reads TGTGCCAGCTCACCACCCGGGACAGGGGAGGAGACCCAGTACTTC.

The J gene is TRBJ2-7, the V gene TRBV9; possibly TRBD1 for D (5 bases). Germline loops: CDR1 SGDLS, CDR2 YYNGEE. The CDR3 has 15 amino acids. Trimming cost V 0 bases and J 2 bases, with 12 bases left between them. The CDR3 reads CASSVEGRATYEQYF. For the CDR3, the DNA is TGTGCCAGCAGCGTAGAGGGCAGGGCGACCTACGAGCAGTACTTC. Full variable domain (outside the CDR3, taken from reference TRBV9 and TRBJ2-7): DSGVTQTPKHLITATGQRVTLRCSPRSGDLSVYWYQQSLDQGLQFLIQYYNGEERAKGNILERFSAQQFPDLHSELNLSSLELGDSALYFCASSVEGRATYEQYFGPGTRLTVT.

The V and J genes are TRBV30 and TRBJ1-6, with 8 bases that match TRBD1. The CDR3 is 14 residues long. The germline gives CDR1 GTSNPN, CDR2 SVGIG (reference sequence). After removal of 2 bases from V and 7 bases from J, the junction contained 4 bases not matched to a gene. Here the CDR3 reads CAWSQGAGNSPLHF. DNA of the CDR3: TGTGCCTGGAGTCAGGGGGCTGGGAATTCACCCCTCCACTTT.

The chain uses TRBV30 and TRBJ1-5; D not resolved. This CDR3 is built from 13 residues. V dropped 3 bases and J dropped 0 bases, with 6 bases sitting between them. Germline-derived CDR1 and CDR2 are GTSNPN and SVGIG (reference sequence). As DNA, the CDR3 is TGTGCCTGGAGATCAAGTAGCAATCAGCCCCAGCATTTT. Protein: CAWRSSSNQPQHF.

This clone showed up just once. The chain employs TRBV2 and TRBJ2-7, with 8 bases aligning to TRBD1. This CDR3 region has 16 residues. With 6 bases clipped from V and 3 bases from J, the junction kept 13 bases outside the gene matches. Germline V gene data show CDR1 as SNHLY and CDR2 as FYNNEI. The CDR3 region is CASSKKGLGQGYEQYF. The CDR3 coding sequence is TGTGCCAGCAGCAAGAAGGGATTAGGACAGGGCTACGAGCAGTACTTC.

This chain joins TRBV20-1 and TRBJ1-1; D is unresolved. V gave up 3 bases and J gave up 4 bases, with 6 bases separating them. Germline V gives CDR1 DFQATT, CDR2 SNEGSKA (reference sequence). The CDR3 sequence is 11 residues long. CDR3 loop: CSASQPTEAFF. CDR3 sequence (DNA): TGCAGTGCTAGTCAGCCCACTGAAGCTTTCTTT.

V and J are TRBV11-2 and TRBJ1-2; 8 bases agree with TRBD1. CDR3 size: 16 residues. V lost 1 base and J lost 4; bases outside the gene matches: 8. CDR1 and CDR2 from the germline V gene are SGHAT and FQNNGV. The CDR3 bases are TGTGCCAGCAGCTTAGTGGGCAGGGGGCGCATCTATGGCTACACCTTC. Its protein product is CASSLVGRGRIYGYTF.

This chain links TRBV7-3 with TRBJ1-1; perhaps TRBD1 as D (5 bases). Trimming removed 4 bases from V and 10 bases from J, with 16 bases in between. The CDR3 length is 13 residues. Germline V gene sequence: CDR1 SGHTA, CDR2 FQGTGA. The CDR3: CASSSQRGDRAFF. Written as DNA, the CDR3 is TGTGCCAGCAGCTCCCAACGAGGGGATAGAGCTTTCTTT.

CDR3 in DNA: TGTGCCAGCAGCTATAGATCGGGTCCAGAGAATTCACCCCTCCACTTT. Translating it yields CASSYRSGPENSPLHF. The gene calls are TRBV11-1 and TRBJ1-6; D gene uncertain. Germline lookup yields CDR1 SGHAT and CDR2 FQDESV (reference sequence). The CDR3 is made up of 16 amino acids. Trimming cost V 4 bases and J 7 bases, with 17 bases left between them. The whole variable domain, filled in from reference TRBV11-1 and TRBJ1-6, reads EAEVAQSPRYKITEKSQAVAFWCDPISGHATLYWYRQILGQGPELLVQFQDESVVDDSQLPKDRFSAERLKGVDSTLKIQPAELGDSAMYLCASSYRSGPENSPLHFGNGTRLTVT.

The chain has TRBV5-1 and TRBJ2-7, with D possibly being TRBD2 (5 bases). CDR3 size: 13 residues. Germline CDR1 and CDR2: SGHRS and YFSETQ. V lost 0 bases and J lost 3, with 7 bases in between. DNA for the CDR3: TGCGCCAGCAGCTTGGAAAGCGGCTACGAGCAGTACTTC. Its translation: CASSLESGYEQYF.

This chain connects TRBV7-6 to TRBJ2-2, with D unresolved. The V gene's germline CDR1 is SGHVS and CDR2 FNYEAQ. Trimming removed 1 base at V and 6 bases at J, with 12 bases between. The CDR3 covers 15 residues. CDR3 DNA sequence: TGTGCCAGCAGCTTAGGGGCCGTAGGAGCCGGGGAGCTGTTTTTT. Translating it yields CASSLGAVGAGELFF.

The sample holds one count of this clone. The chain carries TRBV27 and TRBJ1-2; maybe TRBD1 (5 bases). This CDR3 contains 14 residues. Germline V gene lookup returns CDR1 MNHEY and CDR2 SMNVEV (reference sequence). Trimming left V 5 bases short and J 5 bases short, with 15 bases between. The chain's CDR3 is CASSPGGGWYGYTF. The CDR3 DNA reads as TGTGCCAGCAGTCCCGGGGGAGGTTGGTATGGCTACACCTTC.

The chain couples TRBV2 to TRBJ1-4, with 9 bases fitting TRBD1. The J segment lost 12 bases and the V segment lost 6 bases, leaving 11 bases of the junction unmatched. This CDR3 is 14 amino acids long. Per the germline V gene, CDR1 is SNHLY and CDR2 is FYNNEI. The CDR3 protein is CASSLDRGVEELFF. The CDR3, as DNA: TGTGCCAGCAGCCTAGACAGGGGGGTGGAAGAACTGTTTTTT.

This chain connects TRBV11-2 to TRBJ1-1; D unclear. The germline CDR1 and CDR2 sequences are SGHAT and FQNNGV. This CDR3 has 10 residues. V was cut by 5 bases and J by 7 bases, with 5 bases left in between. CDR3 DNA sequence: TGTGCCAGCAGCCGATATGAAGCTTTCTTT. Its protein product is CASSRYEAFF.

V is TRBV30 and J is TRBJ1-6, with D unresolved. Germline CDR1 reads GTSNPN; CDR2 reads SVGIG (reference sequence). This CDR3 has 15 residues. CDR3 protein: CASAGKQGYNSPLHF. The CDR3 DNA follows: TGTGCTTCCGCCGGGAAACAAGGCTATAATTCACCCCTCCACTTT.

V and J are TRBV7-3 and TRBJ1-2; D is uncertain. Germline CDR1 is SGHTA and CDR2 is FQGTGA. The CDR3 covers 13 residues. V was trimmed by 2 bases and J by 6 bases, leaving 10 bases between them. CDR3 amino acids: CASSLEGLDGYTF. The CDR3 DNA sequence: TGTGCCAGCAGCTTAGAGGGATTAGATGGCTACACCTTC.